This T cell receptor beta chain was sequenced for a study of blood T cell repertoires in COVID-19. Some clones are missing from TCRdb's copy, which holds only in-frame ones; the method was immunoSEQ multiplex PCR. The sample holds approximately 170,000 clones, about 86% seen once. V lost 4 bases, J lost 4 bases, and 6 bases stayed unmatched. The CDR3 spans 14 residues. CDR1 SGHTA and CDR2 FQGNSA come from the germline V gene. This TCR came from a woman older than 75 with acute or convalescent COVID-19. The sequenced sample consisted of peripheral blood. V gene TRBV7-2 combines with J gene TRBJ2-7; 8 nucleotides agree with TRBD1. The CDR3 nucleotides are TGTGCCAGCAGCTCCGGGACAGGCCCATACGAGCAGTACTTC. It yields the protein CASSSGTGPYEQYF.